This note documents a single TCR beta chain sequence. Its antigen remains unknown. These data belong to a study of shared clonotypes between healthy human individuals. Study at large: Ranging from 18 to 49 in age, donors were two women and a few men.

Overall study results and limits: Sampling used blood alone; tissue repertoires probably differ. Incompleteness in sorted-subset sequencing, despite large depth, was shown by rarefaction.

CDR1 and CDR2 (germline): SEHNR, FQNEAQ (reference sequence). The CDR3 loop spans 15 amino acids. Losses at the gene ends were 2 bases for V and 4 bases for J; bases not matched to a gene: 6. Terminally differentiated effector memory CD45RA+ cells were excluded by CCR7 positive selection of CD45RO-negative cells. The test was conducted at deep level. Profiled with immunoSEQ multiplex PCR; TCRdb holds only in-frame clones, not every one. The repertoire consists of hundreds of thousands of clones, with around 92% occurring once and the leading ten covering less than 25%. The source of this sequence is a man younger than 45 in good health. Material: naive CD8+ T cells sorted from blood. The J gene is TRBJ2-5, the V gene TRBV7-9; 8 nucleotides agree with TRBD2. DNA for the CDR3: TGTGCCAGCAGCTTATCCGGGACTAGGAGAGAGACCCAGTACTTC. Its translation is CASSLSGTRRETQYF.